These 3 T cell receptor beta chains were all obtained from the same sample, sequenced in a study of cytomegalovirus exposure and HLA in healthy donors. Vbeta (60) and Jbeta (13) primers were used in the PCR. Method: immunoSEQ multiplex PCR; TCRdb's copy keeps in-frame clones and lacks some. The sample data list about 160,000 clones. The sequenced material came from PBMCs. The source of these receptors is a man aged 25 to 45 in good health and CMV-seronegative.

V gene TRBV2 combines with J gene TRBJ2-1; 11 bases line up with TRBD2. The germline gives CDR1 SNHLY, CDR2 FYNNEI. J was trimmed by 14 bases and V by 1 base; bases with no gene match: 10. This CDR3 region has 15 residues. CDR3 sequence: CASSEDSGRVSIKFF. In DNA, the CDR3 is TGTGCCAGCAGTGAAGATAGCGGGAGGGTGAGCATTAAGTTCTTC.

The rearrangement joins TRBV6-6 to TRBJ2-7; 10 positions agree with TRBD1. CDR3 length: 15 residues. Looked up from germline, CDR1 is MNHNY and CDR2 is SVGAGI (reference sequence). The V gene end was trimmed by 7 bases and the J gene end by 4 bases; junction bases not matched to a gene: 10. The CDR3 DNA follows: TGTGCCAGCACCCCCGGGACAGGGGCTTCTTACGAGCAGTACTTC. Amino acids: CASTPGTGASYEQYF.

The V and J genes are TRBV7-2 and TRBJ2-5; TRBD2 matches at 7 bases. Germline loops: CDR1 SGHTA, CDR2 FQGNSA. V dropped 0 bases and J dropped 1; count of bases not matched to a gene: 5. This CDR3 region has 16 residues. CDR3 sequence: CASSLAAGATQETQYF. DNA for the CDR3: TGTGCCAGCAGCTTAGCGGCGGGAGCGACCCAAGAGACCCAGTACTTC. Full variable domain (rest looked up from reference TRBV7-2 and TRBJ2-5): GAGVSQSPSNKVTEKGKDVELRCDPISGHTALYWYRQSLGQGLEFLIYFQGNSAPDKSGLPSDRFSAERTGGSVSTLTIQRTQQEDSAVYLCASSLAAGATQETQYFGPGTRLLVL.